The 5 T cell receptor beta chains below all came from one sample that was sequenced in a study of shared clonotypes between healthy human individuals. Clones were sequenced by immunoSEQ multiplex PCR, and TCRdb holds only the in-frame ones, with some missing. The table includes fewer than 3 million clones, about 90% detected once. Material: naive CD4+ T cells from PBMCs. As for subset: CD45RA+ positively selected. The receptors were sampled from a man aged 18 to 30 in good health. Some clones in this sample may be carry-over from other donors' samples.

The J gene is TRBJ1-1, the V gene TRBV9, with a tentative D call TRBD1 (5 bases). Trimming took off 0 bases at V and 5 bases at J, with 14 bases between the two ends. The CDR3 consists of 15 residues. CDR1 SGDLS and CDR2 YYNGEE come from the germline V gene. DNA for the CDR3: TGTGCCAGCAGCGTAGAGCCGACAGAAAAGACTGAAGCTTTCTTT. Translation: CASSVEPTEKTEAFF.

The gene calls are TRBV28 and TRBJ1-1, with unresolved D. Germline CDR1 is MDHEN and CDR2 is SYDVKM. This CDR3 spans 15 amino acids. V was clipped by 2 bases and J by 1 base, with 11 bases between them. CDR3 DNA: TGTGCCAGCAGTTTAAGTGGGCCGCAGAACACTGAAGCTTTCTTT. Residues: CASSLSGPQNTEAFF.

J is TRBJ2-2 and V is TRBV7-8; 8 nucleotides agree with TRBD1. The junction had 14 bases not matched to a gene; V was cut back by 8 bases and J by 6 bases. The CDR3 is 16 amino acids. Germline V gene sequence: CDR1 SGHVS, CDR2 FQNEAQ. The CDR3 DNA reads as TGTGCCAGCGGGTCGGGCCCCTGGACAGGGTCCGGGGAGCTGTTTTTT. Translation gives CASGSGPWTGSGELFF.

This chain joins TRBV5-5 and TRBJ2-7, with D maybe TRBD2 (5 bases). Trimming left V 1 base short and J 2 bases short, with 16 bases between. The CDR3 length is 16 residues. Per germline, CDR1 SGHKS and CDR2 YYEKEE (reference sequence). This CDR3 reads CASSLPRVPLTYEQYF. In DNA form, the CDR3 reads TGTGCCAGCAGCTTGCCGAGGGTACCACTCACCTACGAGCAGTACTTC. The full variable domain, completed using reference TRBV5-5 and TRBJ2-7, is DAGVTQSPTHLIKTRGQQVTLRCSPISGHKSVSWYQQVLGQGPQFIFQYYEKEERGRGNFPDRFSARQFPNYSSELNVNALLLGDSALYLCASSLPRVPLTYEQYFGPGTRLTVT.

V usage is TRBV5-1 and J usage is TRBJ1-1; D unclear. The V and J ends lost 0 bases and 4 bases respectively, with 13 bases between them. Germline V gene sequence: CDR1 SGHRS, CDR2 YFSETQ. The CDR3 is made up of 15 amino acids. The CDR3 region is CASSLGTNPVTEAFF. Here the CDR3 DNA reads TGCGCCAGCAGCTTGGGAACTAACCCAGTCACTGAAGCTTTCTTT.